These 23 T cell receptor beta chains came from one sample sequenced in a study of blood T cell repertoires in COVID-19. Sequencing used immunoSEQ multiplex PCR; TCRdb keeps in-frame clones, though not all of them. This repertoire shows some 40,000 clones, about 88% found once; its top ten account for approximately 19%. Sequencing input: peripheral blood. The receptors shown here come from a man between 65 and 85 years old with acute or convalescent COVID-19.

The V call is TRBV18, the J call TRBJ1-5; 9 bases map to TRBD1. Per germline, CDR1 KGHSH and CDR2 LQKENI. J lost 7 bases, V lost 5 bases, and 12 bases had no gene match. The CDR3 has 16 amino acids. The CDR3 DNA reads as TGTGCCAGCTCATCAAGTTGGGGACAGGGCCAACAGCCCCAGCATTTT. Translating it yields CASSSSWGQGQQPQHF. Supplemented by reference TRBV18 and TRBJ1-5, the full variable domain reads NAGVMQNPRHLVRRRGQEARLRCSPMKGHSHVYWYRQLPEEGLKFMVYLQKENIIDESGMPKERFSAEFPKEGPSILRIQQVVRGDSAAYFCASSSSWGQGQQPQHFGDGTRLSIL.

The CDR3 is CASSHHVGQSSYNEQFF. Here the CDR3 DNA reads TGTGCCAGCAGTCACCACGTGGGACAAAGCTCCTACAATGAGCAGTTCTTC. The rearrangement joins TRBV6-2 or TRBV6-3 to TRBJ2-1; perhaps TRBD1 as D (6 bases). V gave up 5 bases and J gave up 0 bases, with 17 bases separating them. CDR3 length: 17 amino acids. Germline V gene sequence: CDR1 MNHEY, CDR2 SVGEGT.

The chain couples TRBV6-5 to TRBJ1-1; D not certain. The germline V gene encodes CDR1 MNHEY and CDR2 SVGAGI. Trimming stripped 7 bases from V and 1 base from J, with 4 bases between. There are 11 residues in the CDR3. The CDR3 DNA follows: TGTGCCAGCACCTGGAACACTGAAGCTTTCTTT. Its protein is CASTWNTEAFF.

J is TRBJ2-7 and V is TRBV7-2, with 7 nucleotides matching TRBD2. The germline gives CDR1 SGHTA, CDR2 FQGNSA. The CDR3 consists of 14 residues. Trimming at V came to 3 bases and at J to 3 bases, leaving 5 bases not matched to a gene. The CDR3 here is CASSFSGMGYEQYF. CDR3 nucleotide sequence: TGTGCCAGCAGCTTCAGCGGGATGGGCTACGAGCAGTACTTC.

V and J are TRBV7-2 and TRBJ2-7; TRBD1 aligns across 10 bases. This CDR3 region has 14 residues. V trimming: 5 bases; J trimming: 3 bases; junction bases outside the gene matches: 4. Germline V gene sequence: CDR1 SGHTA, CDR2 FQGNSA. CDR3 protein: CASSEGTGVYEQYF. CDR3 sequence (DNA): TGTGCCAGCAGCGAAGGGACAGGGGTCTACGAGCAGTACTTC.

CDR3 nucleotide sequence: TGTGCCAGCAGTTCGACAAGTTTTTCGAACACCGGGGAGCTGTTTTTT. This encodes CASSSTSFSNTGELFF. The chain recombines TRBV6-2 or TRBV6-3 with TRBJ2-2; D not resolved. V lost 4 bases and J lost 0, with 12 bases in between. Per the germline V gene, CDR1 is MNHEY and CDR2 is SVGEGT. The CDR3 consists of 16 residues.

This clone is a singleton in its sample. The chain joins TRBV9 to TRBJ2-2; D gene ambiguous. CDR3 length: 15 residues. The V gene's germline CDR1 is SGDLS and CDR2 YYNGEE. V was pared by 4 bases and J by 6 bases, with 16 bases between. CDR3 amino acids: CASSSSSYRAGELFF. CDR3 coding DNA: TGTGCCAGCAGCTCCTCCTCCTATCGGGCCGGGGAGCTGTTTTTT.

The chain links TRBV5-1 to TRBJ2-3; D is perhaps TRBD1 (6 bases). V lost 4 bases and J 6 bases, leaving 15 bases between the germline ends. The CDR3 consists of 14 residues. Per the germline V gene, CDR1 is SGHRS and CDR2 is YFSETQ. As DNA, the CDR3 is TGCGCCAGCAGCCGAACCCAGGGGAGCGATACGCAGTATTTT. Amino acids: CASSRTQGSDTQYF.

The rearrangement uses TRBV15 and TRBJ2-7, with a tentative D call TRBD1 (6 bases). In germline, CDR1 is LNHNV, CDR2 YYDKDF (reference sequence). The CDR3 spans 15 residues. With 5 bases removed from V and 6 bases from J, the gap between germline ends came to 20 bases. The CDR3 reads CATSRYWGQSLEQYF. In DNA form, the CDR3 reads TGTGCCACCAGCCGATATTGGGGACAATCCCTCGAGCAGTACTTC.

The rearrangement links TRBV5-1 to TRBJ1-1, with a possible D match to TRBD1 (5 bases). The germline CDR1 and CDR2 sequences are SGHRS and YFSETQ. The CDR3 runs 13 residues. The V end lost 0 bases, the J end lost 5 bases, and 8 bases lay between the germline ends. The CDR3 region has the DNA TGCGCCAGCAGCTTGGCGGAGGGGACTGAAGCTTTCTTT. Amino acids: CASSLAEGTEAFF.

CDR3 nucleotide sequence: TGTGCCAGCAGTCGACAGACAGGGGCTAATGAAAAACTGTTTTTT. Translation: CASSRQTGANEKLFF. The J gene is TRBJ1-4, the V gene TRBV6-2 or TRBV6-3; 8 bases fit TRBD1. Germline CDR1 and CDR2: MNHEY and SVGEGT. The CDR3 extends over 15 amino acids. The V segment lost 5 bases and the J segment 3 bases; nucleotides outside the gene matches: 5.

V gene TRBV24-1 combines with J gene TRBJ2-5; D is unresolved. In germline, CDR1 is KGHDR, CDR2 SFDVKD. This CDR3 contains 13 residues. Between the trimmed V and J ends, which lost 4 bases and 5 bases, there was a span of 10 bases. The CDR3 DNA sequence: TGTGCCACCAGTGAGGGCCCCCAGGAGACCCAGTACTTC. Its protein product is CATSEGPQETQYF.

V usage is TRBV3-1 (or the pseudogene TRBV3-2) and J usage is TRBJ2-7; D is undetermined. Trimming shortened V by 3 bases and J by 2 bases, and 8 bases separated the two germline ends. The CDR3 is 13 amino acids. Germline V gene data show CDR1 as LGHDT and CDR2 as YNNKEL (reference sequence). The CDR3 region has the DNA TGTGCCAGCAGCCACTATGGTCCCTACGAGCAGTACTTC. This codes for CASSHYGPYEQYF.

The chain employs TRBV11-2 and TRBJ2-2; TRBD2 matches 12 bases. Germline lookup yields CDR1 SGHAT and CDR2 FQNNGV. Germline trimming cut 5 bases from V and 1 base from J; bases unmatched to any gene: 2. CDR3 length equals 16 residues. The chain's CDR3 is CASSKLAGGNTGELFF. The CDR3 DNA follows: TGTGCCAGCAGCAAACTAGCGGGAGGGAACACCGGGGAGCTGTTTTTT.

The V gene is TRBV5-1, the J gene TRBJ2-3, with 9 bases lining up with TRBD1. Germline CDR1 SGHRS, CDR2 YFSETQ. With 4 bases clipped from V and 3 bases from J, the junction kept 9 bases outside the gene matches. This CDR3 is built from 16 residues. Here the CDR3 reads CASSLSLDRGTDTQYF. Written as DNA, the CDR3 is TGCGCCAGCAGCCTCTCCCTGGACAGGGGAACAGATACGCAGTATTTT. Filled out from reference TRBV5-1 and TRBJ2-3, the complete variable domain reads KAGVTQTPRYLIKTRGQQVTLSCSPISGHRSVSWYQQTPGQGLQFLFEYFSETQRNKGNFPGRFSGRQFSNSRSEMNVSTLELGDSALYLCASSLSLDRGTDTQYFGPGTRLTVL.

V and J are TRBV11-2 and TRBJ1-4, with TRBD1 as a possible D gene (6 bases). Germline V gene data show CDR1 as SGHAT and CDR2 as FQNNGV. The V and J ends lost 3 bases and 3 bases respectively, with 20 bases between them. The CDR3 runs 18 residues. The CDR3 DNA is TGTGCCAGCAGCTTGAATCCGATAACAGGGATGTCTAATGAAAAACTGTTTTTT. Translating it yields CASSLNPITGMSNEKLFF.

DNA of the CDR3: TGTGCCAGCAGTTTACTGCTTCCGGGACAGAATGAAAAACTGTTTTTT. Encoded protein: CASSLLLPGQNEKLFF. This rearrangement joins TRBV28 to TRBJ1-4; 7 nucleotides align to TRBD1. V shed 2 bases, J shed 5 bases, and the junction held 8 bases outside the gene matches. This CDR3 region has 16 residues. CDR1 and CDR2 (germline): MDHEN, SYDVKM.

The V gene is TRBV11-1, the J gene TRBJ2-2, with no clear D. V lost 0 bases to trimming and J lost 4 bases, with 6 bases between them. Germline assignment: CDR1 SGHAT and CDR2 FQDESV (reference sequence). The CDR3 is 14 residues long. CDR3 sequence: CASSLAESTGELFF. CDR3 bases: TGTGCCAGCAGCTTAGCGGAGAGCACCGGGGAGCTGTTTTTT.

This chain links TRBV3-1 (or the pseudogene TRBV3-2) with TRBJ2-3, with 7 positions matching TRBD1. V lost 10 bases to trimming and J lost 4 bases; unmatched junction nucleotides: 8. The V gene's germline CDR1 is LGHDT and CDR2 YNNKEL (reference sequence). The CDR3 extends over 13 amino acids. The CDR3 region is CATQGDGADTQYF. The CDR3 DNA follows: TGTGCCACCCAGGGGGACGGGGCAGATACGCAGTATTTT.

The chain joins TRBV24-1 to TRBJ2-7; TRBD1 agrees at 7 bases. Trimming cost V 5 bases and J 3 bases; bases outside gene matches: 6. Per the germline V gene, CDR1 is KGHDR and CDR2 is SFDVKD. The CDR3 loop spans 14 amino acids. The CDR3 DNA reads TGTGCCACCAGTGCGCCGGGACAGAGCTACGAGCAGTACTTC. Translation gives CATSAPGQSYEQYF.

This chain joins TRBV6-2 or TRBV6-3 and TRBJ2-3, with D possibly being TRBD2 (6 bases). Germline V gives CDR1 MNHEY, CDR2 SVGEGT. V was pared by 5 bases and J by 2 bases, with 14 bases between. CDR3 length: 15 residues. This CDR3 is CASSPGTSFTDTQYF. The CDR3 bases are TGTGCCAGCAGTCCCGGGACTTCTTTCACAGATACGCAGTATTTT.

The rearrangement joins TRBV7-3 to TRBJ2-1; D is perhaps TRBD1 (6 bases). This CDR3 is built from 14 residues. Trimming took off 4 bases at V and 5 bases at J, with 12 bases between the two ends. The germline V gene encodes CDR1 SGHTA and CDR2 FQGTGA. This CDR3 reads CASSWGHGNNEQFF. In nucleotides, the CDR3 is TGTGCCAGCAGCTGGGGACACGGAAACAATGAGCAGTTCTTC.

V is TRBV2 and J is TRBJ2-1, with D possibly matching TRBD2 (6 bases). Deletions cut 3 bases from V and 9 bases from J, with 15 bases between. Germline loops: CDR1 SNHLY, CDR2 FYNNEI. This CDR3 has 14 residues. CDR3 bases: TGTGCCAGCAGTGAGACTAGTTCGCCAGGTGAGCAGTTCTTC. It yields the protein CASSETSSPGEQFF.